In its sample, the clone carrying this T cell receptor beta chain was seen a few times. No antigen is known for it. The V segment lost 5 bases and the J segment 6 bases; nucleotides outside the gene matches: 4. This CDR3 region has 14 residues. Germline CDR1 and CDR2: SGHTA and FQGNSA. The data were taken from a study of post-analysis software for immune sequencing data. The wider study: The disease courses covered relapsing-remitting, secondary progressive and progressive-relapsing multiple sclerosis.

The TCR beta cDNA libraries carried unique molecular identifiers. Each CDR3 protein gets one entry after TCRdb re-called the PCR reads with MiXCR. The table shows roughly 540,000 distinct CDR3 sequences, with around 31% occurring only once. Findings and caveats of the study: TRBV5-6, TRBV5-1 and TRBV20-1 belonged to a set of about 5 TRBV segments that were more frequent in patients than controls.

The clonotype comes from a girl aged 2 to 17 with multiple sclerosis. The chain couples TRBV7-2 to TRBJ2-4, with 10 bases fitting TRBD1. Sequenced sample: blood. CDR3 sequence (DNA): TGTGCCAGCAGCGCCGACAGGGGGCGAAACATTCAGTACTTC. Translation gives CASSADRGRNIQYF.